The 18 T cell receptor beta chains below come from one sample, sequenced in a study of T cells in Graves' hyperthyroidism and ophthalmopathy (dated by TCRdb to between 2019 and 2020). The method behind the library was multiplex PCR. The run used an Illumina HiSeq 2000. Amplification of TCR beta CDR3 regions was carried out from RNA transcripts. For the first round of RT-PCR on the TCR CDR3, the HTBI primer set was used together with the Qiagen OneStep RT-PCR kit. TCRdb trimmed public reads at Q25 via fastp, called clones via MiXCR and kept in-frame beta chains. Each entry is one CDR3 protein sequence, shown with its most common DNA and genes. For this sample the table gives 800,000 or so distinct CDR3 sequences, of which over 35% were detected only once. The ten top clones hold around 10% of the sample. Sample: blood. These receptors originate from a man between 18 and 29 years old with Graves' hyperthyroidism.

V is TRBV7-2 and J is TRBJ2-7; weak D call: TRBD2 (5 bases). The length of the CDR3 is 15 residues. Trimming stripped 3 bases from V and 2 bases from J, with 14 bases between. The germline CDR1 and CDR2 sequences are SGHTA and FQGNSA. Here the CDR3 reads CASSFGRVVPYEQYF. CDR3 DNA sequence: TGTGCCAGCAGCTTTGGGCGGGTAGTGCCCTACGAGCAGTACTTC.

Ten or more counts support this clonotype. V usage is TRBV25-1 and J usage is TRBJ1-6, with TRBD1 identical over 7 bases. Germline-derived CDR1 and CDR2 are MGHDK and SYGVNS. The CDR3 totals 15 residues. V was pared by 3 bases and J by 5 bases, with 4 bases of the junction left unmatched. CDR3 sequence reads: CASSESGQNNSPLHF. The CDR3 DNA sequence: TGTGCCAGCAGTGAGTCGGGACAGAATAATTCACCCCTCCACTTT.

This CDR3 is CASSEGGGNSPLHF. The CDR3 nucleotides read TGTGCCAGCAGTGAGGGAGGTGGGAATTCACCCCTCCACTTT. The chain joins TRBV7-9 to TRBJ1-6; D remains unclear. Germline CDR1 reads SEHNR; CDR2 reads FQNEAQ (reference sequence). This CDR3 spans 14 amino acids. The germline V and J ends were trimmed by 6 bases and 7 bases, with 13 bases remaining between them.

The chain joins TRBV10-2 to TRBJ2-7; 7 nucleotides line up with TRBD1. The CDR3 is 12 residues long. CDR1 is WSHSY and CDR2 is SAAADI in the germline V gene. CDR3 in DNA: TGCGTTTCGGGGACAGTCTCCTACGAGCAGTACTTC. Its translation is CVSGTVSYEQYF.

In nucleotides, the CDR3 is TGTGCCAGCAGGCCTGGCAGGGCGGGGCCGAACACTGAAGCTTTCTTT. Translated: CASRPGRAGPNTEAFF. The chain uses TRBV28 and TRBJ1-1; possible D gene TRBD1, 5 bases. CDR3 length: 16 residues. V was trimmed by 6 bases and J by 1 base, leaving 18 bases between them. Germline CDR1 and CDR2: MDHEN and SYDVKM.

In this sample, this clonotype turned up a few times. The chain is built from TRBV7-6 and TRBJ2-7, with 7 bases that match TRBD2. The ends lost 2 bases at V and 6 bases at J; junction bases unmatched: 10. In germline, CDR1 is SGHVS, CDR2 FNYEAQ. The CDR3 has 15 amino acids. The CDR3 is CASSLSGAGVSEQYF. The CDR3 DNA is TGTGCCAGCAGCTTATCGGGCGCGGGAGTAAGCGAGCAGTACTTC.

The rearrangement uses TRBV4-1 and TRBJ2-7; no firm D call. From germline, CDR1 is MGHRA and CDR2 YSYEKL. Trimming stripped 5 bases from V and 4 bases from J, with 15 bases between. CDR3 length: 14 residues. This chain's CDR3 is CASSWGETPYEQYF. The CDR3 DNA reads as TGCGCCAGCAGCTGGGGTGAGACACCATACGAGCAGTACTTC.

Worth noting for this clonotype: This sequence may be a read error, since a much larger clone differs from it by one base. As DNA, the CDR3 is TGTGCCACCAGAGGACAGGCACACGCGAACACTGAAGCTTTCTTT. It specifies CATRGQAHANTEAFF. The chain is built from TRBV15 and TRBJ1-1, with 7 nucleotides matching TRBD1. The CDR3 runs to 15 residues. The J segment lost 1 base and the V segment lost 6 bases, leaving 8 bases of the junction unmatched. The V gene's germline CDR1 is LNHNV and CDR2 YYDKDF (reference sequence).

The chain couples TRBV5-6 to TRBJ2-7; D not resolved. V was cut by 3 bases and J by 6 bases, with 10 bases left in between. Germline lookup yields CDR1 SGHDT and CDR2 YYEEEE. The CDR3 covers 12 residues. CDR3 region: CASSSLDGEQYF. The CDR3 DNA reads TGTGCCAGCAGCTCGCTGGATGGCGAGCAGTACTTC. The full variable domain, with the rest looked up from reference TRBV5-6 and TRBJ2-7, is DAGVTQSPTHLIKTRGQQVTLRCSPKSGHDTVSWYQQALGQGPQFIFQYYEEEERQRGNFPDRFSGHQFPNYSSELNVNALLLGDSALYLCASSSLDGEQYFGPGTRLTVT.

The V call is TRBV7-3, the J call TRBJ1-1; D perhaps matches TRBD1 (6 bases). This CDR3 has 17 amino acids. The V end lost 5 bases, the J end lost 0 bases, and 19 bases lay between the germline ends. The germline V gene has CDR1 SGHTA and CDR2 FQGTGA. The CDR3 protein is CASSPPLDRLMNTEAFF. The CDR3 nucleotides are TGTGCCAGCAGCCCCCCCCTTGACAGGCTGATGAACACTGAAGCTTTCTTT.

Note on this clonotype: Likely a read error: the CDR3 ends without its conserved phenylalanine or tryptophan. This chain uses TRBV20-1 with TRBJ2-7; possible D gene TRBD2, 5 bases. CDR1 and CDR2 from the germline V gene are DFQATT and SNEGSKA (reference sequence). The CDR3 sequence is 14 residues long. V lost 1 base and J 2 bases, leaving 12 bases between the germline ends. This CDR3 is CSARGTRDTYEQYL. The CDR3 bases are TGCAGTGCTAGAGGTACTAGAGACACCTACGAGCAGTACCTC.

This clonotype was detected only a few times. The rearrangement uses TRBV20-1 and TRBJ2-2; D is uncertain. The CDR3 covers 14 residues. Germline V gene lookup returns CDR1 DFQATT and CDR2 SNEGSKA (reference sequence). The V gene lost 3 bases and the J gene lost 1 base, with 9 bases spanning the gap. The CDR3 region is CSASFRRNTGELFF. The DNA of the CDR3 is TGCAGTGCTAGTTTTCGCCGGAACACCGGGGAGCTGTTTTTT.

This clonotype was counted ten times or more. The rearrangement joins TRBV7-2 to TRBJ1-2; possibly TRBD1 for D (5 bases). Trimming removed 5 bases at V and 6 bases at J, with 19 bases between. CDR3 length: 15 amino acids. Per the germline V gene, CDR1 is SGHTA and CDR2 is FQGNSA. This CDR3 is CASSRTHFGGDGYTF. Here the CDR3 DNA reads TGTGCCAGCAGCCGAACCCACTTTGGGGGGGATGGCTACACCTTC. Combining the CDR3 with reference TRBV7-2 and TRBJ1-2 gives the whole variable domain GAGVSQSPSNKVTEKGKDVELRCDPISGHTALYWYRQSLGQGLEFLIYFQGNSAPDKSGLPSDRFSAERTGGSVSTLTIQRTQQEDSAVYLCASSRTHFGGDGYTFGSGTRLTVV.

This clonotype was counted between two and nine times. The rearrangement links TRBV14 to TRBJ1-2; D gene unclear. Trimming removed 2 bases at V and 6 bases at J, with 10 bases between. Germline CDR1 is SGHDN and CDR2 is FVKESK. The CDR3 extends over 13 amino acids. CDR3 region: CASSQYVSNGYTF. In DNA form, the CDR3 reads TGTGCCAGCAGCCAATATGTCTCCAATGGCTACACCTTC.

The chain carries TRBV12-5 and TRBJ2-3, with a tentative D call TRBD2 (6 bases). This CDR3 is built from 15 residues. CDR1 is LGHNT, CDR2 FRNRAP, per germline. V lost 2 bases to trimming and J lost 6 bases, with 15 bases between them. The CDR3 nucleotides are TGTGCTAGTGGTTTGCCGACTAGTGTCCATGATACGCAGTATTTT. It yields the protein CASGLPTSVHDTQYF.

This chain links TRBV7-2 with TRBJ1-2, with D uncertain. There are 14 residues in the CDR3. The germline CDR1 and CDR2 sequences are SGHTA and FQGNSA. V was trimmed by 6 bases and J by 3 bases, leaving 14 bases between them. CDR3 protein: CASSYPGNHYGYTF. The CDR3 DNA reads TGTGCCAGCAGTTACCCGGGGAACCACTATGGCTACACCTTC.

This clonotype has only a few counts. J is TRBJ2-2 and V is TRBV7-8; TRBD1 matches 10 bases. The germline CDR1 and CDR2 sequences are SGHVS and FQNEAQ. The CDR3 length is 15 residues. J gave up 6 bases and V 5 bases, and 6 bases lay outside the gene matches. CDR3 amino acids: CASSTRDRGPGELFF. The DNA for the CDR3 is TGTGCCAGCAGCACCCGGGACAGGGGTCCCGGGGAGCTGTTTTTT. The entire variable domain, with the rest obtained from reference TRBV7-8 and TRBJ2-2, is as follows: GAGVSQSPRYKVAKRGQDVALRCDPISGHVSLFWYQQALGQGPEFLTYFQNEAQLDKSGLPSDRFFAERPEGSVSTLKIQRTQQEDSAVYLCASSTRDRGPGELFFGEGSRLTVL.

V usage is TRBV10-3 and J usage is TRBJ1-2; TRBD1 might be the D (5 bases). Germline V lookup: CDR1 ENHRY, CDR2 SYGVKD. The CDR3 contains 13 residues. CDR3: CARDEGLGYGYTF. In DNA form, the CDR3 reads TGTGCTAGAGATGAGGGGTTAGGCTATGGCTACACCTTC.